This is a list of T cell receptor beta chains from one sample in a study of cytomegalovirus exposure and HLA in healthy donors. TCRdb keeps only in-frame clones here, not all; method: immunoSEQ multiplex PCR. In the table there are 100,000 to 150,000 clones, 75% to 90% of which are singletons. Source material: PBMCs. These receptor sequences come from a man aged 30 to 39 in good health and CMV-seropositive. Each CDR3 is given with its conserved first and last residue. Each record gives: clone size, V gene, J gene, D gene, CDR3 DNA, CDR3 protein. D genes are given only for firm matches. Expanded clones get a size class; other rows say once, few or many, or leave the size out.

clone size: .; V gene: TRBV14; J gene: TRBJ2-5; D gene: TRBD2; CDR3 DNA: TGTGCCAGCAGCCCCCCTAGCGGGGGCGGGGAGACCCAGTACTTC; CDR3 protein: CASSPPSGGGETQYF
clone size: .; V gene: TRBV27; J gene: TRBJ1-1; D gene: .; CDR3 DNA: TGTGCCAGCAGTCCTCGGGGGACGGGCACTGAAGCTTTCTTT; CDR3 protein: CASSPRGTGTEAFF
clone size: few; V gene: TRBV9; J gene: TRBJ2-1; D gene: .; CDR3 DNA: TGTGCCAGCAGCCCCGGGGTGGGCAATGAGCAGTTCTTC; CDR3 protein: CASSPGVGNEQFF
clone size: .; V gene: TRBV11-2; J gene: TRBJ2-1; D gene: TRBD2; CDR3 DNA: TGTGCCAGCAGCTTATTACCTAGCGGGGGGAGAGTATACAATGAGCAGTTCTTC; CDR3 protein: CASSLLPSGGRVYNEQFF
clone size: .; V gene: TRBV6-1; J gene: TRBJ2-2; D gene: .; CDR3 DNA: TGTGCCAGCAGTGAAAGAGGCAGAAACACCGGGGAGCTGTTTTTT; CDR3 protein: CASSERGRNTGELFF
clone size: .; V gene: TRBV29-1; J gene: TRBJ2-7; D gene: TRBD1; CDR3 DNA: TGCAGCGTTGAAGTCGGGACAGGCACCTACGAGCAGTACTTC; CDR3 protein: CSVEVGTGTYEQYF
clone size: .; V gene: TRBV6-5; J gene: TRBJ2-7; D gene: .; CDR3 DNA: TGTGCCAGCAGTTACTCCCTAGTATACGAGCAGTACTTC; CDR3 protein: CASSYSLVYEQYF
clone size: .; V gene: TRBV5-1; J gene: TRBJ1-6; D gene: .; CDR3 DNA: TGCGCCAGCAGCTTGGGATCCCTCGGTAATTCACCCCTCCACTTT; CDR3 protein: CASSLGSLGNSPLHF
clone size: .; V gene: TRBV6-5; J gene: TRBJ1-2; D gene: TRBD1; CDR3 DNA: TGTGCCAGCAGGAGGGGACAGGACCACAACTATGGCTACACCTTC; CDR3 protein: CASRRGQDHNYGYTF
clone size: few; V gene: TRBV25-1; J gene: TRBJ2-7; D gene: .; CDR3 DNA: TGTGCCAGCAGTGAATCCCGTGGCCCTCCCTACGAGCAGTACTTC; CDR3 protein: CASSESRGPPYEQYF
clone size: .; V gene: TRBV6-1; J gene: TRBJ2-7; D gene: TRBD1; CDR3 DNA: TGTGCCATCCCGACAGGGGCCTACGAGCAGTACTTC; CDR3 protein: CAIPTGAYEQYF
clone size: .; V gene: TRBV4-1; J gene: TRBJ2-5; D gene: .; CDR3 DNA: TGCGCCAGCAGCCAAAGAGGAATTGAAGAAGAGACCCAGTACTTC; CDR3 protein: CASSQRGIEEETQYF
clone size: .; V gene: TRBV6-6; J gene: TRBJ1-3; D gene: TRBD1; CDR3 DNA: TGTGCCAGCAGCCCAGGACAGGCCGATGGAAACACCATATATTTT; CDR3 protein: CASSPGQADGNTIYF
clone size: .; V gene: TRBV6-1; J gene: TRBJ2-7; D gene: TRBD1; CDR3 DNA: TGTGCCAGCAGTCTTCCCGGGACAGGGTCCTACGAGCAGTACTTC; CDR3 protein: CASSLPGTGSYEQYF
clone size: .; V gene: TRBV10-1; J gene: TRBJ2-5; D gene: .; CDR3 DNA: TGCGCCAGCAGTGAGGATGGGGGCTGGGAGACCCAGTACTTC; CDR3 protein: CASSEDGGWETQYF
clone size: .; V gene: TRBV2; J gene: TRBJ1-5; D gene: .; CDR3 DNA: TGTGCCAGCAGTGAACAGGGAAATCAGCCCCAGCATTTT; CDR3 protein: CASSEQGNQPQHF
clone size: .; V gene: TRBV10-3; J gene: TRBJ2-1; D gene: .; CDR3 DNA: TGTGCCATCAGTGAGGAGGGTCCTCCCCCGTACAATGAGCAGTTCTTC; CDR3 protein: CAISEEGPPPYNEQFF
clone size: .; V gene: TRBV10-1; J gene: TRBJ1-1; D gene: .; CDR3 DNA: TGCGCCAGCAGTGAGACGGCAGGGACTGAAGCTTTCTTT; CDR3 protein: CASSETAGTEAFF
clone size: .; V gene: TRBV6-6; J gene: TRBJ2-5; D gene: .; CDR3 DNA: TGTGCCAGCAGTTACTCGGGGGGACGAGAGACCCAGTACTTC; CDR3 protein: CASSYSGGRETQYF
clone size: .; V gene: TRBV2; J gene: TRBJ2-5; D gene: TRBD2; CDR3 DNA: TGTGCCAGCATCCGGACTAGCGGGTTGGGAGAGACCCAGTACTTC; CDR3 protein: CASIRTSGLGETQYF
clone size: .; V gene: TRBV6-5; J gene: TRBJ1-1; D gene: TRBD1; CDR3 DNA: TGTGCCAGCTGGGACAGGGCATGGAACACTGAAGCTTTCTTT; CDR3 protein: CASWDRAWNTEAFF
clone size: .; V gene: TRBV6-4; J gene: TRBJ1-5; D gene: .; CDR3 DNA: TGTGCCAGCAGTAGATGGGGGGGGAAGTTTAGCAATCAGCCCCAGCATTTT; CDR3 protein: CASSRWGGKFSNQPQHF
clone size: .; V gene: TRBV30; J gene: TRBJ2-7; D gene: .; CDR3 DNA: TGTGCCTGGAGTGATGGGGCGCAATACGAGCAGTACTTC; CDR3 protein: CAWSDGAQYEQYF
clone size: .; V gene: TRBV5-1; J gene: TRBJ2-1; D gene: TRBD1; CDR3 DNA: TGCGCCAGCAGCTTACAACCGGGACAGGGGGTAAATGAGCAGTTCTTC; CDR3 protein: CASSLQPGQGVNEQFF
clone size: few; V gene: TRBV29-1; J gene: TRBJ2-5; D gene: TRBD2; CDR3 DNA: TGCAGCGTTGAAGGGGTGAACTACGGGGGGCAAGAGACCCAGTACTTC; CDR3 protein: CSVEGVNYGGQETQYF
clone size: .; V gene: TRBV7-3; J gene: TRBJ1-2; D gene: TRBD1; CDR3 DNA: TGTGCCAGCAGCTTAACACCACGGACAGGGGGCTATGGCTACACCTTC; CDR3 protein: CASSLTPRTGGYGYTF
clone size: .; V gene: TRBV5-1; J gene: TRBJ1-4; D gene: .; CDR3 DNA: TGCGCCAGCAGCTTGGGAGTGGGAGGGGAGAAACTGTTTTTT; CDR3 protein: CASSLGVGGEKLFF
clone size: .; V gene: TRBV19; J gene: TRBJ2-1; D gene: TRBD1; CDR3 DNA: TGTGCCAGTAGTCCTACAAAGGGACAGCCCTCCTACAATGAGCAGTTCTTC; CDR3 protein: CASSPTKGQPSYNEQFF
clone size: once; V gene: TRBV29-1; J gene: TRBJ1-5; D gene: .; CDR3 DNA: TGCAGCGTTGTGGCAGGGAATAGCAATCAGCCCCAGCATTTT; CDR3 protein: CSVVAGNSNQPQHF
clone size: .; V gene: TRBV10-3; J gene: TRBJ2-7; D gene: TRBD2; CDR3 DNA: TGTGCCATCAGTGAGTTCGTGTCAGCGGGGGCCTCCTACGAGCAGTACTTC; CDR3 protein: CAISEFVSAGASYEQYF
clone size: .; V gene: TRBV28; J gene: TRBJ1-4; D gene: .; CDR3 DNA: TGTGCCAGCAGGTCATCAGGGCCTGAAAAACTGTTTTTT; CDR3 protein: CASRSSGPEKLFF
clone size: .; V gene: TRBV4-1; J gene: TRBJ1-4; D gene: TRBD1; CDR3 DNA: TGCGCCAGCAGCCAATGGTCGCAGGGGGATAATGAAAAACTGTTTTTT; CDR3 protein: CASSQWSQGDNEKLFF
clone size: .; V gene: TRBV5-1; J gene: TRBJ1-1; D gene: TRBD1; CDR3 DNA: TGCGCCAGCAGCTTGGTAACAGGGGGCCCAGCTTTCTTT; CDR3 protein: CASSLVTGGPAFF
clone size: .; V gene: TRBV28; J gene: TRBJ1-5; D gene: .; CDR3 DNA: TGTGCCAGCAGCTACGGACTGAATAGCAATCAGCCCCAGCATTTT; CDR3 protein: CASSYGLNSNQPQHF
clone size: .; V gene: TRBV14; J gene: TRBJ1-4; D gene: TRBD1; CDR3 DNA: TGTGCCAGCAGCCAAAAATCCCAGGGGGTGGAGGAAAAACTGTTTTTT; CDR3 protein: CASSQKSQGVEEKLFF
clone size: .; V gene: TRBV9; J gene: TRBJ2-2; D gene: TRBD1; CDR3 DNA: TGTGCCAGCAGCGTAGGGCAGGGGGCGATATCCGGGGAGCTGTTTTTT; CDR3 protein: CASSVGQGAISGELFF
clone size: .; V gene: TRBV6-1; J gene: TRBJ1-5; D gene: .; CDR3 DNA: TGTGCCAGCAGTGAACCAGGACCCGGGGAGCCCCAGCATTTT; CDR3 protein: CASSEPGPGEPQHF
clone size: .; V gene: TRBV21-1; J gene: TRBJ2-1; D gene: .; CDR3 DNA: TGTGCCAGCAGCAATAACAGGGTAGCGACCTACAATGAGCAGTTCTTC; CDR3 protein: CASSNNRVATYNEQFF
clone size: few; V gene: TRBV2; J gene: TRBJ1-2; D gene: TRBD1; CDR3 DNA: TGTGCCAGCAGGCCTGACAGGGGGCGCGACTATGGCTACACCTTC; CDR3 protein: CASRPDRGRDYGYTF
clone size: .; V gene: TRBV10-3; J gene: TRBJ2-7; D gene: TRBD1; CDR3 DNA: TGTGCCGTAGGGACAGGGGCCTACGAGCAGTACTTC; CDR3 protein: CAVGTGAYEQYF
clone size: .; V gene: TRBV7-2; J gene: TRBJ2-7; D gene: TRBD1; CDR3 DNA: TGTGCCAGCAGCTGGGGACCGGGACAGGGGACGTCCTACGAGCAGTACTTC; CDR3 protein: CASSWGPGQGTSYEQYF
clone size: few; V gene: TRBV2; J gene: TRBJ2-3; D gene: .; CDR3 DNA: TGTGCCAGCAGGTCCTACAGTGCGGATACGCAGTATTTT; CDR3 protein: CASRSYSADTQYF
clone size: .; V gene: TRBV14; J gene: TRBJ2-3; D gene: .; CDR3 DNA: TGTGCCAGCAGCCAAGATCTCCCCACTAGCACAGATACGCAGTATTTT; CDR3 protein: CASSQDLPTSTDTQYF
clone size: .; V gene: TRBV19; J gene: TRBJ2-5; D gene: TRBD1; CDR3 DNA: TGTGCCAGTAGTATGGAGGACAGGGGGCCAGAGACCCAGTACTTC; CDR3 protein: CASSMEDRGPETQYF
clone size: once; V gene: TRBV30; J gene: TRBJ1-1; D gene: .; CDR3 DNA: TGTGCCTGGAGTCTAGACTTGAACACTGAAGCTTTCTTT; CDR3 protein: CAWSLDLNTEAFF
clone size: .; V gene: TRBV6-1; J gene: TRBJ2-1; D gene: .; CDR3 DNA: TGTGCCAGCAGGGGGTACGGGAACTCCTACAATGAGCAGTTCTTC; CDR3 protein: CASRGYGNSYNEQFF
clone size: .; V gene: TRBV2; J gene: TRBJ1-2; D gene: .; CDR3 DNA: TGTGCCTCCCGGGGGGGTAGGAGCTACACCTTC; CDR3 protein: CASRGGRSYTF
clone size: .; V gene: TRBV15; J gene: TRBJ2-7; D gene: TRBD1; CDR3 DNA: TGTGCCACCAGCAGGGGGACAGGGCCTACCTACGAGCAGTACTTC; CDR3 protein: CATSRGTGPTYEQYF